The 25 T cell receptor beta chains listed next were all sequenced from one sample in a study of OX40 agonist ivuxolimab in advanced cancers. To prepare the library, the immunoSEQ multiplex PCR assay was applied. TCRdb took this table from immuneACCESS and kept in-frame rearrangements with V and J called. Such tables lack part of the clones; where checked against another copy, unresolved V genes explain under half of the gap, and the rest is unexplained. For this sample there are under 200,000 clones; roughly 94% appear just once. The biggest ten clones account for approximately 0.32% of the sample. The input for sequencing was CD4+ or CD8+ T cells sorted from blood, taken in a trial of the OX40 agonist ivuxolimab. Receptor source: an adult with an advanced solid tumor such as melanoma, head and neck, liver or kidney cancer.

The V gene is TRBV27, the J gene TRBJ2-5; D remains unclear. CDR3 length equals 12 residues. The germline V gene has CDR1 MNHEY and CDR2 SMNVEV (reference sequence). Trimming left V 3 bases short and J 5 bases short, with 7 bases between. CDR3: CASSFIGETQYF. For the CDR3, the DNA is TGTGCCAGCAGTTTTATAGGGGAGACCCAGTACTTC.

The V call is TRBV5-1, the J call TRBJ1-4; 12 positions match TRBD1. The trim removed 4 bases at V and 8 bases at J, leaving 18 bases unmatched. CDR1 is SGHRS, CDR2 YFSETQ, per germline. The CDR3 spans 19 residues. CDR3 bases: TGCGCCAGCAGCCCCTACCCCCCGGGACAGGGGGCGCTTGGGGAAAAACTGTTTTTT. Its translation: CASSPYPPGQGALGEKLFF. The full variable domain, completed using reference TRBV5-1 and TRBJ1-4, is KAGVTQTPRYLIKTRGQQVTLSCSPISGHRSVSWYQQTPGQGLQFLFEYFSETQRNKGNFPGRFSGRQFSNSRSEMNVSTLELGDSALYLCASSPYPPGQGALGEKLFFGSGTQLSVL.

The CDR3 reads CASSPQQGATTEAFF. CDR3 DNA sequence: TGTGCCAGCAGCCCACAACAGGGGGCTACGACTGAAGCTTTCTTT. The rearrangement uses TRBV7-2 and TRBJ1-1; 9 bases agree with TRBD1. CDR3 length: 15 amino acids. CDR1 is SGHTA, CDR2 FQGNSA, per germline. V lost 5 bases and J lost 5; bases outside the gene matches: 9.

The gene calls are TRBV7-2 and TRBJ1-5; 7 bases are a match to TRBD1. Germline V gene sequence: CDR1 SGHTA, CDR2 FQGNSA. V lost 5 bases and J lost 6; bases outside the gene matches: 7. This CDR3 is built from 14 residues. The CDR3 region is CASSPLTGLQPQHF. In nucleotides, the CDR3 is TGTGCCAGCAGCCCCTTGACAGGGCTTCAGCCCCAGCATTTT. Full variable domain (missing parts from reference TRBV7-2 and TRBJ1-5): GAGVSQSPSNKVTEKGKDVELRCDPISGHTALYWYRQSLGQGLEFLIYFQGNSAPDKSGLPSDRFSAERTGGSVSTLTIQRTQQEDSAVYLCASSPLTGLQPQHFGDGTRLSIL.

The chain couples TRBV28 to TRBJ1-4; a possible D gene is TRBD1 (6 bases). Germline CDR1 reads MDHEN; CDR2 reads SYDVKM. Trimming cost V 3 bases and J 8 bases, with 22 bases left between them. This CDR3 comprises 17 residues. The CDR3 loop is CASSFPPGGRGREKLFF. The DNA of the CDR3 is TGTGCCAGCAGTTTCCCGCCCGGGGGCAGGGGAAGGGAAAAACTGTTTTTT.

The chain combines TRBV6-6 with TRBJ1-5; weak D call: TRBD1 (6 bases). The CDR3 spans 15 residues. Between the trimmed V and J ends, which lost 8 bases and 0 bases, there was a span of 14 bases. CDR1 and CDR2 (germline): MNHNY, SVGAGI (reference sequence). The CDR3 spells CASRQEMNSNQPQHF. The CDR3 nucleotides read TGTGCCAGCCGACAGGAGATGAATAGCAATCAGCCCCAGCATTTT.

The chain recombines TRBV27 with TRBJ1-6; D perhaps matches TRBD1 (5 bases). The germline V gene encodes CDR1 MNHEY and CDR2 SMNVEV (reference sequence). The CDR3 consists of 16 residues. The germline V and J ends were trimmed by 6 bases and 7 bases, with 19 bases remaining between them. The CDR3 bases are TGTGCCAGCAGAAGGGACTCAGCTACGAAGAATTCACCCCTCCACTTT. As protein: CASRRDSATKNSPLHF.

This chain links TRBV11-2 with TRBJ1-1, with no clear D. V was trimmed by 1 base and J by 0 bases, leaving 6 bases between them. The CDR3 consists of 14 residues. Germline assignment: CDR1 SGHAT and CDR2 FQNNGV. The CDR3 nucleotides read TGTGCCAGCAGCTTAGGGTTCGTGAACACTGAAGCTTTCTTT. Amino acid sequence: CASSLGFVNTEAFF.

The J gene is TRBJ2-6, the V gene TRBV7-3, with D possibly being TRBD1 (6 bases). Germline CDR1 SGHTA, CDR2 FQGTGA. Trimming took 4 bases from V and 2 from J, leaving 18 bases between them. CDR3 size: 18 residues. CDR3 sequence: CASSSELQGRTGANVLTF. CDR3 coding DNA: TGTGCCAGCAGCTCTGAATTACAGGGTAGGACTGGGGCCAACGTCCTGACTTTC.

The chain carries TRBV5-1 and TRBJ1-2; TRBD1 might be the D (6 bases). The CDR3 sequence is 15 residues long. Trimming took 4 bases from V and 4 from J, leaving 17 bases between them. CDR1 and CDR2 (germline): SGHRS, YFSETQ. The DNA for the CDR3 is TGCGCCAGCAGCCCAGCGGGGGGCCGAAGCTATGGCTACACCTTC. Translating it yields CASSPAGGRSYGYTF.

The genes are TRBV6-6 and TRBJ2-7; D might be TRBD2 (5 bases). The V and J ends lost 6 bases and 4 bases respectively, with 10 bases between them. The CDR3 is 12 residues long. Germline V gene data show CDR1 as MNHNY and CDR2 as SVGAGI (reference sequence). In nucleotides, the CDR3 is TGTGCCAGCAGCCGGGATGTGTACGAGCAGTACTTC. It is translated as CASSRDVYEQYF.

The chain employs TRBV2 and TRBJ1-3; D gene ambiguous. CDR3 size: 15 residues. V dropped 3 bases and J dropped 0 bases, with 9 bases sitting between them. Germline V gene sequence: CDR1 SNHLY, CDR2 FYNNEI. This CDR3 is CASSERAYSGNTIYF. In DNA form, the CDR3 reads TGTGCCAGCAGTGAGCGAGCTTACTCTGGAAACACCATATATTTT.

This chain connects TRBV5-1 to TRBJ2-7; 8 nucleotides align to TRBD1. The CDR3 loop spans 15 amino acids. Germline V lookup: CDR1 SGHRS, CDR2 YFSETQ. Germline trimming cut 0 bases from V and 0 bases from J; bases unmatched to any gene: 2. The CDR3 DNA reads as TGCGCCAGCAGCTTGGATGGGACAGGCTCCTACGAGCAGTACTTC. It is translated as CASSLDGTGSYEQYF.

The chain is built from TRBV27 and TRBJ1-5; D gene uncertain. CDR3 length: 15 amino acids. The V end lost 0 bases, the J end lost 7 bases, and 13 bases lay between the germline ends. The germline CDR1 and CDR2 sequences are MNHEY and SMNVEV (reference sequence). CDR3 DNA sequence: TGTGCCAGCAGTTTATCGGAGGGTACCGGGCAGCCCCAGCATTTT. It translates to CASSLSEGTGQPQHF.

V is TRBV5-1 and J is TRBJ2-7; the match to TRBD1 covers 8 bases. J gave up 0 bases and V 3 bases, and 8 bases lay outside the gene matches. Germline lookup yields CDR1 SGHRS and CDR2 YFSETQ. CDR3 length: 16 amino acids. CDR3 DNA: TGCGCCAGCAGCTGGGGGTGGACAGGGTCCTCCTACGAGCAGTACTTC. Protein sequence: CASSWGWTGSSYEQYF.

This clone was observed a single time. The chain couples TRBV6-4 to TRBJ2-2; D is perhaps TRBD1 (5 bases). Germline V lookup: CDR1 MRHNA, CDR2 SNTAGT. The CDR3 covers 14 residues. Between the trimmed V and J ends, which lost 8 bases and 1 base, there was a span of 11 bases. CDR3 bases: TGTGCCAGCCACGGACAAAGGAACACCGGGGAGCTGTTTTTT. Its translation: CASHGQRNTGELFF.

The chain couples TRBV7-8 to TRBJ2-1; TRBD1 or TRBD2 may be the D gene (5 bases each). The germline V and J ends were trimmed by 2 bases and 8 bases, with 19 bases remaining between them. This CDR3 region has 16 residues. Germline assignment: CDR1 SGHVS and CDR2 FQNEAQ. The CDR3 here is CASSLRVRDPRDEQFF. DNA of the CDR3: TGTGCCAGCAGCTTAAGGGTCAGGGACCCTAGGGATGAGCAGTTCTTC.

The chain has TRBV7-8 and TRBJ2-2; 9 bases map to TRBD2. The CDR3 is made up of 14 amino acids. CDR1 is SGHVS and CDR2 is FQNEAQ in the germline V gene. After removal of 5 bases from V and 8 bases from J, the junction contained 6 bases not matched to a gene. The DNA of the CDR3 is TGTGCCAGCAGCCTTAGCGGGAGAAGTGGGGAGCTGTTTTTT. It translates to CASSLSGRSGELFF.

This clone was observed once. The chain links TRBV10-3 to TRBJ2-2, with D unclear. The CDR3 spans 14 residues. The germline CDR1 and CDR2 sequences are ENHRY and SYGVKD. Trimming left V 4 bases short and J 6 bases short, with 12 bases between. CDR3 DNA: TGTGCCATCAGTGCCGGGCTAGAGGCCGGGGAGCTGTTTTTT. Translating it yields CAISAGLEAGELFF.

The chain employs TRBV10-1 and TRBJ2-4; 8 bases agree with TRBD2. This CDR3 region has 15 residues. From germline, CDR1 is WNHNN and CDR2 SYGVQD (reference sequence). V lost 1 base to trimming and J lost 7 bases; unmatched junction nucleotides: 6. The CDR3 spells CASSEWERGGNIQYF. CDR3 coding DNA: TGCGCCAGCAGTGAGTGGGAGCGCGGGGGGAACATTCAGTACTTC.

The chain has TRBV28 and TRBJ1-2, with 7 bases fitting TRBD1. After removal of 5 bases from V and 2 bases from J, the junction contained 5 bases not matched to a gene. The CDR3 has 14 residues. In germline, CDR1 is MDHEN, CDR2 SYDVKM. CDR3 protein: CASSGTATNYGYTF. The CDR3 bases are TGTGCCAGCAGTGGGACAGCGACAAACTATGGCTACACCTTC.

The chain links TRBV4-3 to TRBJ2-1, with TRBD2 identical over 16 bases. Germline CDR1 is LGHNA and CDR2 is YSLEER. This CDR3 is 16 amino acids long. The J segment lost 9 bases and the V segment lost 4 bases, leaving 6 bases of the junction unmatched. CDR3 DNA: TGCGCCAGCAGCCTGGGACTAGCGGGAGGGCCGGGTGAGCAGTTCTTC. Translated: CASSLGLAGGPGEQFF.

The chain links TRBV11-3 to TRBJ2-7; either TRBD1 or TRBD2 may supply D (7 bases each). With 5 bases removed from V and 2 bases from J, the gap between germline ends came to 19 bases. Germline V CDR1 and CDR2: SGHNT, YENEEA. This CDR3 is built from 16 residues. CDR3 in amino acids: CASSPGGRQGPYEQYF. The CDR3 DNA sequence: TGTGCCAGCAGCCCCGGCGGGAGACAGGGCCCCTACGAGCAGTACTTC.

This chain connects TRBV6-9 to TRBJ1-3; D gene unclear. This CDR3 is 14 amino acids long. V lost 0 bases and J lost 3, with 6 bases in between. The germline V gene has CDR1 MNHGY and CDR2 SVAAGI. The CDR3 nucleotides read TGTGCCAGCAGTTATTCCGTGGGTGGAAACACCATATATTTT. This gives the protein CASSYSVGGNTIYF.

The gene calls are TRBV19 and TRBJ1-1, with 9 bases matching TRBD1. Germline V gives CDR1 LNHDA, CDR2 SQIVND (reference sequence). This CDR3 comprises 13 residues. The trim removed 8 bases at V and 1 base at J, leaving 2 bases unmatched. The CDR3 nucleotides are TGTGCCAGTCAACAGGGGGCGAACACTGAAGCTTTCTTT. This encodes CASQQGANTEAFF.